This T cell receptor beta chain was sequenced for a study of shared T cell receptors in the human thymus. Generated by immunoSEQ multiplex PCR, the TCRdb table keeps only in-frame clones and is missing some. The sample records 630,000 or so clones, around 87% being singletons. Germline V gives CDR1 MGHDK, CDR2 SYGVNS. V dropped 4 bases and J dropped 13 bases, with 23 bases sitting between them. This CDR3 has 14 residues. The same sample was also studied in work on human thymus T cells. From that study: Thymic samples were excised during corrective heart operations.

The chain employs TRBV25-1 and TRBJ2-7; maybe TRBD2 (5 bases). The sequence was obtained from a boy in the first two years of life with a congenital heart defect. Sequenced: thymocytes. CDR3 protein: CASSAPPPSPGLYF. The CDR3 nucleotides are TGTGCCAGCAGTGCTCCCCCGCCCTCCCCGGGGTTATACTTC.